The 23 T cell receptor beta chains listed next were all sequenced from one sample in a study of T cell responses to AZD1222 COVID-19 vaccine (dated by TCRdb to the early 2020s). The sample's time point label is to be understood as: about 28 days (+/-7) after the second vaccine dose. The treatment or condition label for this specimen denotes: meningococcal conjugate vaccine given as trial control. The receptor library was made with the immunoSEQ multiplex PCR assay. Drawn from immuneACCESS, this table holds only the in-frame rearrangements with V and J called that TCRdb kept. Clones are partly lost; checked studies trace under half to an unresolved V gene and leave the rest unexplained. Recorded for this sample are roughly 100,000 clones; roughly 86% of them occurred a single time. The top ten clones comprise 3% to 3.5% of the sample. Source: peripheral blood, taken 28 days after the second dose of the MenACWY control vaccine. The origin of the receptors is an adult who received the MenACWY meningococcal vaccine as a control.

The genes are TRBV5-4 and TRBJ2-7, with D perhaps TRBD1 (6 bases). Germline V lookup: CDR1 SGHNT, CDR2 YYREEE (reference sequence). There are 13 residues in the CDR3. V was cut by 3 bases and J by 2 bases, with 9 bases left in between. The CDR3 spells CASSSQGPYEQYF. CDR3 DNA sequence: TGTGCCAGCAGCTCACAGGGACCCTACGAGCAGTACTTC. Using reference TRBV5-4 and TRBJ2-7 for the parts outside the CDR3, the full variable domain is ETGVTQSPTHLIKTRGQQVTLRCSSQSGHNTVSWYQQALGQGPQFIFQYYREEENGRGNFPPRFSGLQFPNYSSELNVNALELDDSALYLCASSSQGPYEQYFGPGTRLTVT.

The V and J genes are TRBV19 and TRBJ1-5; TRBD1 aligns across 7 bases. CDR3 size: 15 residues. Germline V CDR1 and CDR2: LNHDA, SQIVND (reference sequence). V shed 5 bases and J 5 bases; nucleotides not matched to a gene: 9. The DNA of the CDR3 is TGTGCCAGTAGTGCCTCTACAGGGGTGTATCAGCCCCAGCATTTT. Its protein product is CASSASTGVYQPQHF.

The chain employs TRBV20-1 and TRBJ1-5; 8 nucleotides match TRBD1. The length of the CDR3 is 14 residues. After removal of 3 bases from V and 0 bases from J, the junction contained 1 base not matched to a gene. Germline CDR1 is DFQATT and CDR2 is SNEGSKA (reference sequence). The CDR3 loop is CSASDRGSNQPQHF. CDR3 in DNA: TGCAGTGCTAGTGACAGGGGTAGCAATCAGCCCCAGCATTTT.

The chain carries TRBV7-2 and TRBJ2-1, with TRBD1 matching 12 bases. From germline, CDR1 is SGHTA and CDR2 FQGNSA. This CDR3 has 15 amino acids. Trimming took 1 base from V and 10 from J; bases not matched to a gene: 5. CDR3 DNA sequence: TGTGCCAGCAGCTTAGAGGGACAGGGGGCGCAGGAGCAGTTCTTC. It specifies CASSLEGQGAQEQFF.

This sequence joins TRBV7-2 and TRBJ2-5; 9 positions agree with TRBD1. Germline assignment: CDR1 SGHTA and CDR2 FQGNSA. The CDR3 contains 15 residues. With 6 bases clipped from V and 5 bases from J, the junction kept 10 bases outside the gene matches. Here the CDR3 reads CASRRDRDFRETQYF. The CDR3 nucleotides read TGTGCCAGCAGGCGGGACAGGGATTTTCGGGAGACCCAGTACTTC.

This clone was observed a single time. The chain joins TRBV7-3 to TRBJ1-1, with D tentatively TRBD1 (6 bases). This CDR3 is built from 18 residues. V lost 0 bases and J 2 bases, leaving 19 bases between the germline ends. CDR1 SGHTA and CDR2 FQGTGA come from the germline V gene. The chain's CDR3 is CASSLTGAGAASNTEAFF. CDR3 DNA: TGTGCCAGCAGCTTAACTGGAGCAGGGGCCGCCTCAAACACTGAAGCTTTCTTT. Full variable domain (remainder filled in from reference TRBV7-3 and TRBJ1-1): GAGVSQTPSNKVTEKGKYVELRCDPISGHTALYWYRQSLGQGPEFLIYFQGTGAADDSGLPNDRFFAVRPEGSVSTLKIQRTERGDSAVYLCASSLTGAGAASNTEAFFGQGTRLTVV.

This clone occurred many times. The rearrangement uses TRBV5-5 and TRBJ1-5; 8 nucleotides match TRBD1. The CDR3 length is 15 residues. J gave up 11 bases and V 0 bases, and 10 bases lay outside the gene matches. Germline V gene data show CDR1 as SGHKS and CDR2 as YYEKEE (reference sequence). The CDR3 coding sequence is TGTGCCAGCAGCTTGGGTCCAGGGGGCGAAGGCACCCAGCATTTT. This codes for CASSLGPGGEGTQHF.

This clone was observed a single time. This rearrangement joins TRBV19 to TRBJ1-5; D gene unclear. V was clipped by 1 base and J by 5 bases, with 12 bases between them. The CDR3 covers 15 residues. Per the germline V gene, CDR1 is LNHDA and CDR2 is SQIVND (reference sequence). The CDR3 DNA is TGTGCCAGTAGTATAGTGGGTCCACCGTATCAGCCCCAGCATTTT. Encoded protein: CASSIVGPPYQPQHF.

This clone was detected a few times. CDR3: CASSLSGGFIGYTF. The CDR3 DNA reads as TGTGCCAGCAGCTTATCCGGGGGGTTTATAGGCTACACCTTC. V usage is TRBV7-9 and J usage is TRBJ1-2; the D gene is possibly TRBD1 (5 bases). This CDR3 is 14 amino acids long. V was clipped by 2 bases and J by 8 bases, with 15 bases between them. The germline CDR1 and CDR2 sequences are SEHNR and FQNEAQ (reference sequence).

V gene TRBV28 combines with J gene TRBJ1-1; the D gene is possibly TRBD1 (5 bases). The CDR3 length is 13 residues. Trimming removed 3 bases at V and 8 bases at J, with 13 bases between. Germline V gene sequence: CDR1 MDHEN, CDR2 SYDVKM. The CDR3 loop reads CASSFVAGIEAFF. The CDR3 bases are TGTGCCAGCAGTTTTGTCGCAGGGATCGAAGCTTTCTTT.

V usage is TRBV5-1 and J usage is TRBJ1-3; 8 positions agree with TRBD1. The CDR3 loop spans 15 amino acids. Germline trimming cut 4 bases from V and 3 bases from J; bases unmatched to any gene: 6. CDR1 and CDR2 (germline): SGHRS, YFSETQ. Written as DNA, the CDR3 is TGCGCCAGCAGCAGAGGACAGGGCGTTGGAAACACCATATATTTT. It is translated as CASSRGQGVGNTIYF.

The chain is built from TRBV10-3 and TRBJ1-2; D gene unclear. Germline assignment: CDR1 ENHRY and CDR2 SYGVKD. The CDR3 contains 14 residues. Trimming shortened V by 6 bases and J by 0 bases, and 11 bases separated the two germline ends. The CDR3 region is CAIRRQSANYGYTF. CDR3 in DNA: TGTGCCATCAGGAGGCAGAGCGCTAACTATGGCTACACCTTC.

This clone was found once. The chain combines TRBV28 with TRBJ1-1; D may be TRBD1 (5 bases). V was trimmed by 6 bases and J by 0 bases, leaving 20 bases between them. Looked up from germline, CDR1 is MDHEN and CDR2 is SYDVKM. There are 17 residues in the CDR3. DNA for the CDR3: TGTGCCAGCAGCGGTTCAGGGACTCCTCGGATGAACACTGAAGCTTTCTTT. It yields the protein CASSGSGTPRMNTEAFF.

The rearrangement links TRBV28 to TRBJ1-6; D call uncertain. Germline CDR1 and CDR2: MDHEN and SYDVKM. The CDR3 extends over 15 amino acids. V was shortened by 2 bases and J by 15 bases, with 20 bases between the two germline ends. CDR3 coding DNA: TGTGCCAGCAGTTTAACCGCGACCGGCCGTCGTGTCCTCCACTTT. Protein: CASSLTATGRRVLHF.

The chain links TRBV4-1 to TRBJ2-2; D uncertain. V shed 1 base and J shed 8 bases, with 2 bases lying between them. Per germline, CDR1 MGHRA and CDR2 YSYEKL. This CDR3 has 11 amino acids. The CDR3 region has the DNA TGCGCCAGCAGCCAAGTGGGGGAGCTGTTTTTT. Its protein is CASSQVGELFF.

The chain carries TRBV7-2 and TRBJ2-2; D unresolved. The CDR3 is made up of 15 amino acids. Per germline, CDR1 SGHTA and CDR2 FQGNSA. The V and J ends lost 7 bases and 0 bases respectively, with 12 bases between them. The CDR3 is CASTATRSNTGELFF. The CDR3 bases are TGTGCCAGCACCGCGACACGCTCGAACACCGGGGAGCTGTTTTTT.

V gene TRBV6-2 or TRBV6-3 combines with J gene TRBJ2-3; 7 bases match TRBD2. This CDR3 has 17 residues. V shed 0 bases, J shed 7 bases, and the junction held 13 bases outside the gene matches. Germline V gene sequence: CDR1 MNHEY, CDR2 SVGEGT. The CDR3 nucleotides read TGTGCCAGCAGTTACTCAGCCCTAGCGGTCGGCTTAAATACGCAGTATTTT. Its translation: CASSYSALAVGLNTQYF.

In its sample, this clone was seen a few times. The chain joins TRBV29-1 to TRBJ2-7, with 8 bases aligning to TRBD2. The CDR3 extends over 16 amino acids. The germline V gene encodes CDR1 SQVTM and CDR2 ANQGSEA. The V gene end was trimmed by 1 base and the J gene end by 6 bases; junction bases not matched to a gene: 14. Written as DNA, the CDR3 is TGCAGCGTTGAAGCTCCCGGGGGGGGACCGACGGGCGAGCAGTACTTC. Protein sequence: CSVEAPGGGPTGEQYF.

The genes are TRBV6-5 and TRBJ2-7, with D possibly being TRBD1 or TRBD2 (5 bases each). CDR3 length: 13 residues. The germline CDR1 and CDR2 sequences are MNHEY and SVGAGI. The ends were cut back, 4 bases at V and 8 bases at J, with 15 bases in the middle. The CDR3 region is CASSSGTPYKQYF. DNA for the CDR3: TGTGCCAGCAGTTCCGGGACGCCCTATAAGCAGTACTTC.

The chain joins TRBV28 to TRBJ2-5; TRBD1 aligns across 7 bases. Looked up from germline, CDR1 is MDHEN and CDR2 is SYDVKM. The J segment lost 2 bases and the V segment lost 6 bases, leaving 18 bases of the junction unmatched. The CDR3 covers 18 residues. The CDR3 DNA reads as TGTGCCAGCAGACGCCTACCTCGACAGGGACCCGTTCAAGAGACCCAGTACTTC. Its translation is CASRRLPRQGPVQETQYF.

The V and J genes are TRBV7-2 and TRBJ1-3; D ambiguous. The CDR3 consists of 17 residues. V was cut by 5 bases and J by 0 bases, with 17 bases left in between. CDR1 and CDR2 from the germline V gene are SGHTA and FQGNSA. The CDR3 coding sequence is TGTGCCAGCAGCCCAAACTACGTCGGTCCCTCTGGAAACACCATATATTTT. Protein sequence: CASSPNYVGPSGNTIYF. Supplemented by reference TRBV7-2 and TRBJ1-3, the full variable domain reads GAGVSQSPSNKVTEKGKDVELRCDPISGHTALYWYRQSLGQGLEFLIYFQGNSAPDKSGLPSDRFSAERTGGSVSTLTIQRTQQEDSAVYLCASSPNYVGPSGNTIYFGEGSWLTVV.

The CDR3 DNA sequence: TGTGCCAGCTCACCAAATAGACAGGGCGGTGGCTACACCTTC. Translating it yields CASSPNRQGGGYTF. The chain employs TRBV18 and TRBJ1-2; 7 bases map to TRBD1. Per germline, CDR1 KGHSH and CDR2 LQKENI. The junction had 7 bases not matched to a gene; V was cut back by 2 bases and J by 7 bases. This CDR3 is 14 amino acids long.

The rearrangement links TRBV4-1 to TRBJ1-2; 7 bases align to TRBD1. Losses at the gene ends were 3 bases for V and 2 bases for J; bases not matched to a gene: 3. The germline gives CDR1 MGHRA, CDR2 YSYEKL. This CDR3 is built from 14 residues. CDR3 DNA sequence: TGCGCCAGCAGCCACGCGGACAGGAACTATGGCTACACCTTC. This encodes CASSHADRNYGYTF.